These 14 T cell receptor beta chains originate from one sample sequenced in a study of identical twins. MiXCR, applied by TCRdb to the 5' RACE reads, yields one record per CDR3 protein. The data show hundreds of thousands of distinct CDR3 sequences, 24% seen once. In addition, the sample was reused for a study of T cells expressing NK-cell markers.

The material sequenced was CD4+ T cells sorted from blood. These receptors originate from a woman between 18 and 29 years old in good health.

This clonotype has at least ten counts. This sequence joins TRBV9 and TRBJ1-2; D possibly corresponds to TRBD1 (6 bases). The ends were cut back, 3 bases at V and 8 bases at J, with 17 bases in the middle. This CDR3 contains 14 residues. From germline, CDR1 is SGDLS and CDR2 YYNGEE. CDR3 nucleotides: TGTGCCAGCAGCGCCGCCACAGGGATAACAGGCTACACCTTC. It specifies CASSAATGITGYTF.

This chain uses TRBV14 with TRBJ2-3, with 9 bases lining up with TRBD1. J lost 3 bases, V lost 6 bases, and 7 bases had no gene match. CDR1 and CDR2 (germline): SGHDN, FVKESK. The CDR3 is made up of 15 amino acids. Here the CDR3 reads CASSPPTGGTDTQYF. As DNA, the CDR3 is TGTGCCAGCAGTCCCCCGACAGGGGGTACAGATACGCAGTATTTT.

The chain has TRBV19 and TRBJ1-6; D gene unclear. This CDR3 comprises 13 residues. Deletions cut 5 bases from V and 5 bases from J, with 7 bases between. CDR1 and CDR2 from the germline V gene are LNHDA and SQIVND (reference sequence). This CDR3 reads CASSAINNSPLHF. In DNA, the CDR3 is TGTGCCAGTAGTGCCATTAATAATTCACCCCTCCACTTT.

V is TRBV7-2 and J is TRBJ2-7; no clear D gene. The CDR3 covers 13 residues. Germline values: CDR1 SGHTA, CDR2 FQGNSA. V lost 2 bases and J 2 bases, leaving 7 bases between the germline ends. As DNA, the CDR3 is TGTGCCAGCAGCTTACTACTCCCCTACGAGCAGTACTTC. Its translation: CASSLLLPYEQYF.

V is TRBV20-1 and J is TRBJ2-5; weak D call: TRBD1 (5 bases). This CDR3 contains 13 residues. Germline V CDR1 and CDR2: DFQATT, SNEGSKA (reference sequence). V was pared by 0 bases and J by 3 bases, with 8 bases between. The CDR3 sequence is CSAREETEETQYF. The CDR3 DNA reads TGCAGTGCTAGAGAAGAGACAGAAGAGACCCAGTACTTC.

This clonotype was seen a handful of times. The chain is built from TRBV10-3 and TRBJ1-5; TRBD1 matches at 7 bases. This CDR3 spans 18 amino acids. With V trimmed by 0 bases and J by 0 bases, 8 bases remained unmatched. From germline, CDR1 is ENHRY and CDR2 SYGVKD. The CDR3 DNA reads TGTGCCATCAGTGAGTCGAGGGACAGATCAGGTAGCAATCAGCCCCAGCATTTT. This gives the protein CAISESRDRSGSNQPQHF.

The CDR3, as DNA: TGCGCCAGCAGCCAAACGCAGACTAGGGGAGAGACCCAGTACTTC. Protein sequence: CASSQTQTRGETQYF. This rearrangement joins TRBV4-3 to TRBJ2-5, with a possible D match to TRBD2 (6 bases). The CDR3 is made up of 15 amino acids. Germline CDR1 LGHNA, CDR2 YSLEER. Trimming took 2 bases from V and 4 from J, leaving 14 bases between them.

This clonotype turned up a few times. The chain carries TRBV6-5 and TRBJ2-1; TRBD1 might be the D (6 bases). V lost 4 bases to trimming and J lost 1 base, with 14 bases between them. CDR1 and CDR2 (germline): MNHEY, SVGAGI. There are 16 residues in the CDR3. CDR3 in amino acids: CASSSTGTDSYNEQFF. CDR3 sequence (DNA): TGTGCCAGCAGTTCGACAGGAACAGATTCCTACAATGAGCAGTTCTTC.

This clonotype was picked up a small number of times. V usage is TRBV29-1 and J usage is TRBJ2-1, with D possibly TRBD1 on 5 matching bases. Germline V lookup: CDR1 SQVTM, CDR2 ANQGSEA. Deletions cut 5 bases from V and 3 bases from J, with 5 bases between. This CDR3 region has 11 residues. The CDR3 DNA is TGCAGCGTTCAGGGCTACAATGAGCAGTTCTTC. Protein product: CSVQGYNEQFF.

The chain combines TRBV10-3 with TRBJ2-7; D gene ambiguous. CDR3 length: 14 amino acids. V lost 6 bases, J lost 3 bases, and 15 bases lay in between. The germline CDR1 and CDR2 sequences are ENHRY and SYGVKD. CDR3 nucleotides: TGTGCCATCAGGGAAGCTGGAGATTACTACGAGCAGTACTTC. Its translation is CAIREAGDYYEQYF.

The gene calls are TRBV7-2 and TRBJ2-7; TRBD2 agrees at 14 bases. The V gene end was trimmed by 5 bases and the J gene end by 4 bases; junction bases not matched to a gene: 7. Germline V gives CDR1 SGHTA, CDR2 FQGNSA. The CDR3 covers 16 residues. Here the CDR3 DNA reads TGTGCCAGCAGCCCCATCGGGACTAGCGGGAGTTACGAGCAGTACTTC. It encodes CASSPIGTSGSYEQYF.

The V and J genes are TRBV7-2 and TRBJ1-4; tentative D call: TRBD1 (6 bases). CDR3 length: 15 residues. From germline, CDR1 is SGHTA and CDR2 FQGNSA. The V end was cut by 0 bases, the J end by 6 bases, with 11 bases between. The DNA of the CDR3 is TGTGCCAGCAGCTTAGCGAGGGGGTTCGATGAAAAACTGTTTTTT. This codes for CASSLARGFDEKLFF.

This clonotype has just a few counts. V and J are TRBV20-1 and TRBJ2-3; 9 bases map to TRBD2. The CDR3 totals 16 residues. Germline CDR1 and CDR2: DFQATT and SNEGSKA (reference sequence). The ends lost 6 bases at V and 7 bases at J; junction bases unmatched: 17. The CDR3 protein is CSARRGGGGWGNTQYF. The CDR3 DNA follows: TGCAGTGCCCGGCGGGGGGGCGGAGGATGGGGAAATACGCAGTATTTT.

V gene TRBV11-2 combines with J gene TRBJ2-1; D is unresolved. The CDR3 is 16 amino acids. Germline CDR1 SGHAT, CDR2 FQNNGV. Trimming removed 4 bases at V and 0 bases at J, with 13 bases between. The CDR3: CASSSLGMFSYNEQFF. The DNA for the CDR3 is TGTGCCAGCAGCTCCCTGGGAATGTTCTCCTACAATGAGCAGTTCTTC.